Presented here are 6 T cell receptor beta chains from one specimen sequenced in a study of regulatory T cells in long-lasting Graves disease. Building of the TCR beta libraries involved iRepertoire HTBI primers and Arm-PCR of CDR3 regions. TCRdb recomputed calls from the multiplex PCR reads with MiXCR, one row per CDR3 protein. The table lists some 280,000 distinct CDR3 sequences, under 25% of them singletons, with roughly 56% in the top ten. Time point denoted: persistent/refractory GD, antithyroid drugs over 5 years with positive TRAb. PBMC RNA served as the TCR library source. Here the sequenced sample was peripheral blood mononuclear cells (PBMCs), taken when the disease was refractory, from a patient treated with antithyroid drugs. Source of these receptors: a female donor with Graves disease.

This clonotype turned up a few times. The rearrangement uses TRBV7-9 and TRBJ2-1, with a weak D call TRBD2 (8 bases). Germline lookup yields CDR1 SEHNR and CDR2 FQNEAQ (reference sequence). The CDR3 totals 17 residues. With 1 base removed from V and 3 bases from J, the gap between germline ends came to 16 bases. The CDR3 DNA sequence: TGTGCCAGCAGCTTAGAGGGGGCGGGACTAGTCTACAATGAGCAGTTCTTC. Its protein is CASSLEGAGLVYNEQFF.

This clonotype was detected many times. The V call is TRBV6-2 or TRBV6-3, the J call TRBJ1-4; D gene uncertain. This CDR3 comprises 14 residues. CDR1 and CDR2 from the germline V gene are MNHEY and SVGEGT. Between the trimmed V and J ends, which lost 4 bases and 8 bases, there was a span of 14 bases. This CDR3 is CASSWVNEGEKLFF. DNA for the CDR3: TGTGCCAGCAGTTGGGTCAACGAAGGCGAAAAACTGTTTTTT.

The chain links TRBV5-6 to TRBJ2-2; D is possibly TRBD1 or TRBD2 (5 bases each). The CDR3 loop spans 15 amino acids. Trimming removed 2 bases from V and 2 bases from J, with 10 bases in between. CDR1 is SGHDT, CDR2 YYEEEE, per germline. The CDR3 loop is CASSFGTDNTGELFF. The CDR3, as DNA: TGTGCCAGCAGCTTTGGGACGGATAACACCGGGGAGCTGTTTTTT.

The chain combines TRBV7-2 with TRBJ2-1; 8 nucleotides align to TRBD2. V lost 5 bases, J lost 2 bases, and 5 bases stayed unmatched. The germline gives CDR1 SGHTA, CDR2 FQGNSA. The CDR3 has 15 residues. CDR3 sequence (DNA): TGTGCCAGCAGCCAGGGACTAGGGACCTACAATGAGCAGTTCTTC. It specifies CASSQGLGTYNEQFF.

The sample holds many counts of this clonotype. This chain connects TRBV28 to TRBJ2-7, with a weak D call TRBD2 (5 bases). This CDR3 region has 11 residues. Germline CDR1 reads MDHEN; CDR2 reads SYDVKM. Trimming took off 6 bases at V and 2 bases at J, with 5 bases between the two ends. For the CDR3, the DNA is TGTGCCAGCAGGAGGGCCTACGAGCAGTACTTC. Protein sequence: CASRRAYEQYF.

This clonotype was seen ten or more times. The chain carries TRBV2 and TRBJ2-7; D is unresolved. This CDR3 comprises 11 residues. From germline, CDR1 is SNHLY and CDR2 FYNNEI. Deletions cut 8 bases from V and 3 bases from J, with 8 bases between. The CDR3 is CASGRNYEQYF. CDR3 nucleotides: TGTGCCAGCGGCCGAAACTACGAGCAGTACTTC.